Following are 13 T cell receptor beta chains from one sample sequenced in a study of T cells in Graves' hyperthyroidism and ophthalmopathy. Researchers amplified the TCR beta CDR3 regions from RNA transcripts. The HTBI set primed first-round TCR CDR3 RT-PCR. MiXCR, run by TCRdb on the multiplex PCR reads, gives a single entry per CDR3 protein. Of roughly 740,000 distinct CDR3 sequences in the sample, 16% were seen once. Input material: blood. Receptor source: a man between 18 and 35 years old with Graves' hyperthyroidism.

This clonotype appeared a few times. Being one base from a much bigger clone, this may be a read error. J is TRBJ1-1 and V is TRBV27; D not resolved. V gave up 1 base and J gave up 5 bases, with 8 bases separating them. This CDR3 region has 13 residues. CDR1 is MNHEY and CDR2 is SMNVEV in the germline V gene (reference sequence). The CDR3 DNA follows: TGTGCCAGCAGTTTATTTGGGAAGACTGAAGCTTTCTTT. This sequence encodes CASSLFGKTEAFF.

This clonotype showed up just once. A much larger clone lies a single base off, so this may be a read error. The rearrangement uses TRBV20-1 and TRBJ2-1; TRBD2 matches 9 bases. This CDR3 has 15 amino acids. Looked up from germline, CDR1 is DFQATT and CDR2 is SNEGSKA (reference sequence). Germline trimming cut 5 bases from V and 3 bases from J; bases unmatched to any gene: 8. The CDR3 DNA follows: TGCAGTGCTCCAGCCAGACTAGCGGACTACAATGAGCAGTTCTTC. Translation gives CSAPARLADYNEQFF.

The chain couples TRBV29-1 to TRBJ1-2; tentatively, D is TRBD1 (5 bases). The CDR3 loop spans 14 amino acids. Germline CDR1 SQVTM, CDR2 ANQGSEA. V was cut by 6 bases and J by 7 bases, with 21 bases left in between. The CDR3 DNA sequence: TGCAGCGTCCCCGAGGGTCTTCGCAGGGCTGGCTACACCTTC. Protein: CSVPEGLRRAGYTF.

As regards this clonotype: A read error may account for a junction end that differs from germline. The V and J genes are TRBV27 and TRBJ1-3; D remains unclear. Germline V gene lookup returns CDR1 MNHEY and CDR2 SMNVEV (reference sequence). The CDR3 covers 15 residues. Written as DNA, the CDR3 is TGTGCCAGCAGTCCCCTGGGAGGCTCTGGAAACGCCATATATTTT. Its translation: CASSPLGGSGNAIYF.

At least ten counts were recorded for this clonotype. The V and J genes are TRBV7-2 and TRBJ2-7; TRBD2 is a possible D gene (6 bases). Germline lookup yields CDR1 SGHTA and CDR2 FQGNSA. The V end lost 4 bases, the J end lost 7 bases, and 11 bases lay between the germline ends. The CDR3 loop spans 12 amino acids. The DNA for the CDR3 is TGTGCCAGCAGCTCTATAGCGGATGAGCAGTACTTC. Its protein is CASSSIADEQYF. The variable domain in full, completed from reference TRBV7-2 and TRBJ2-7, reads GAGVSQSPSNKVTEKGKDVELRCDPISGHTALYWYRQSLGQGLEFLIYFQGNSAPDKSGLPSDRFSAERTGGSVSTLTIQRTQQEDSAVYLCASSSIADEQYFGPGTRLTVT.

The V gene is TRBV2, the J gene TRBJ2-7; D gene unclear. V was trimmed by 0 bases and J by 0 bases, leaving 12 bases between them. This CDR3 is 16 amino acids long. Germline assignment: CDR1 SNHLY and CDR2 FYNNEI. The CDR3 nucleotides read TGTGCCAGCAGTGAAGCGCACGGGCGGAGCTCCTACGAGCAGTACTTC. Protein: CASSEAHGRSSYEQYF.

The V call is TRBV9, the J call TRBJ2-1, with 7 bases fitting TRBD2. J was trimmed by 5 bases and V by 0 bases; bases with no gene match: 5. CDR1 is SGDLS, CDR2 YYNGEE, per germline. The CDR3 is 15 amino acids. The DNA for the CDR3 is TGTGCCAGCAGCGTAGGGGGAGGGCCGAACAATGAGCAGTTCTTC. Translation: CASSVGGGPNNEQFF.

V usage is TRBV24-1 and J usage is TRBJ2-1; possible D gene TRBD2, 6 bases. Trimming shortened V by 1 base and J by 11 bases, and 11 bases separated the two germline ends. CDR3 length: 13 amino acids. Germline values: CDR1 KGHDR, CDR2 SFDVKD. CDR3 sequence: CATSDLGEDKQFF. CDR3 in DNA: TGTGCCACCAGTGATTTAGGGGAGGATAAGCAGTTCTTC.

This clonotype was observed at least ten times. The chain employs TRBV28 and TRBJ2-7; TRBD1 or TRBD2 may be the D gene (5 bases each). The CDR3 totals 14 residues. Germline loops: CDR1 MDHEN, CDR2 SYDVKM. The V end was cut by 6 bases, the J end by 5 bases, with 17 bases between. The CDR3 DNA follows: TGTGCCAGCAGATCCGGGACGGGATTCGACGAGCAGTACTTC. Its translation is CASRSGTGFDEQYF.

This clonotype was seen many times. The chain is built from TRBV6-2 or TRBV6-3 and TRBJ2-1; D perhaps matches TRBD2 (6 bases). This CDR3 contains 17 residues. V was trimmed by 2 bases and J by 0 bases, leaving 14 bases between them. Germline CDR1 reads MNHEY; CDR2 reads SVGEGT. CDR3 protein: CASSYPMGGISYNEQFF. The CDR3 DNA reads as TGTGCCAGCAGTTACCCTATGGGGGGAATCTCCTACAATGAGCAGTTCTTC.

The chain recombines TRBV5-6 with TRBJ2-1; maybe TRBD1 (6 bases). Trimming took 4 bases from V and 9 from J, leaving 11 bases between them. CDR3 size: 12 residues. Germline CDR1 SGHDT, CDR2 YYEEEE. The CDR3 here is CASSRTGFEQFF. Here the CDR3 DNA reads TGTGCCAGCAGCAGAACAGGGTTTGAGCAGTTCTTC. Supplemented by reference TRBV5-6 and TRBJ2-1, the full variable domain reads DAGVTQSPTHLIKTRGQQVTLRCSPKSGHDTVSWYQQALGQGPQFIFQYYEEEERQRGNFPDRFSGHQFPNYSSELNVNALLLGDSALYLCASSRTGFEQFFGPGTRLTVL.

This clonotype was counted between two and nine times. The chain joins TRBV6-1 to TRBJ2-2, with D possibly being TRBD1 (6 bases). This CDR3 comprises 13 residues. V gave up 8 bases and J gave up 5 bases, with 12 bases separating them. The V gene's germline CDR1 is MNHNS and CDR2 SASEGT. Here the CDR3 DNA reads TGTGCCAGCCACAGGGATGGGACCGGGGAGCTGTTTTTT. Encoded protein: CASHRDGTGELFF.

In its sample, this clonotype was seen many times. Here the CDR3 reads CSAREGRTWSTDTQYF. The CDR3 DNA is TGCAGTGCCCGGGAGGGCCGGACTTGGAGCACAGATACGCAGTATTTT. The chain is built from TRBV20-1 and TRBJ2-3, with TRBD2 matching 8 bases. V lost 6 bases and J lost 0; bases outside the gene matches: 11. The CDR3 loop spans 16 amino acids. CDR1 DFQATT and CDR2 SNEGSKA come from the germline V gene (reference sequence).